A single sample gave rise to the 29 T cell receptor beta chains below, sequenced in a study of cytomegalovirus exposure and HLA in healthy donors. Sequenced by immunoSEQ multiplex PCR; TCRdb stores in-frame clones only, minus some. Altogether about 140,000 clones are present, 88% being singletons, with the ten largest covering 7% to 9%. The sample comprised PBMCs. The receptors come from a woman between 18 and 30 years old in good health and CMV-seropositive.

The chain has TRBV6-5 and TRBJ2-3, with TRBD2 as a possible D gene (5 bases). Germline CDR1 is MNHEY and CDR2 is SVGAGI. The CDR3 spans 15 residues. The germline V and J ends were trimmed by 8 bases and 2 bases, with 17 bases remaining between them. CDR3 residues: CASLDIGRDTDTQYF. CDR3 DNA: TGTGCCAGCCTCGACATAGGTCGGGACACAGATACGCAGTATTTT.

The rearrangement uses TRBV18 and TRBJ1-5; no reliable D call. Germline CDR1 KGHSH, CDR2 LQKENI. V lost 3 bases, J lost 2 bases, and 8 bases lay in between. The CDR3 is 14 residues long. CDR3: CASSPAQGNQPQHF. The CDR3 nucleotides read TGTGCCAGCTCACCGGCCCAGGGCAATCAGCCCCAGCATTTT.

This clone was observed once. The chain has TRBV7-6 and TRBJ2-7, with 8 bases matching TRBD2. Germline loops: CDR1 SGHVS, CDR2 FNYEAQ. Unmatched junction bases numbered 6, after V lost 5 bases and J lost 3 bases. The CDR3 has 14 residues. CDR3: CASSPRLAGYEQYF. The CDR3 nucleotides are TGTGCCAGCAGCCCCCGGCTAGCGGGCTACGAGCAGTACTTC.

The chain carries TRBV6-5 and TRBJ2-5, with D perhaps matching TRBD2 (7 bases). The J call may be mistaken, given a closer DNA end match to TRBJ2-7. This CDR3 has 13 residues. Germline CDR1 and CDR2: MNHEY and SVGAGI. Written as DNA, the CDR3 is TGTGCCAGCTCAGAGGGGGGGCTATACGAGCAGTACTTC. This encodes CASSEGGLYEQYF.

The chain carries TRBV5-6 and TRBJ1-2, with 10 bases identical to TRBD1. This CDR3 has 16 amino acids. Per germline, CDR1 SGHDT and CDR2 YYEEEE. The V gene end was trimmed by 3 bases and the J gene end by 0 bases; junction bases not matched to a gene: 5. CDR3 region: CASSSLDRGANYGYTF. The CDR3 DNA reads TGTGCCAGCAGCTCGTTGGACAGGGGGGCTAACTATGGCTACACCTTC.

V is TRBV9 and J is TRBJ1-1; 7 nucleotides match TRBD1. This CDR3 is built from 18 residues. After removal of 5 bases from V and 3 bases from J, the junction contained 19 bases not matched to a gene. Germline CDR1 is SGDLS and CDR2 is YYNGEE. CDR3 in DNA: TGTGCCAGCAGTACGCGTGCCCACAGGGGTAACACTGACACTGAAGCTTTCTTT. Its translation: CASSTRAHRGNTDTEAFF. The full variable domain, rest sourced from reference TRBV9 and TRBJ1-1, is DSGVTQTPKHLITATGQRVTLRCSPRSGDLSVYWYQQSLDQGLQFLIQYYNGEERAKGNILERFSAQQFPDLHSELNLSSLELGDSALYFCASSTRAHRGNTDTEAFFGQGTRLTVV.

This chain links TRBV19 with TRBJ2-1; 8 bases map to TRBD2. V shed 6 bases and J 1 base; nucleotides not matched to a gene: 5. CDR1 and CDR2 from the germline V gene are LNHDA and SQIVND (reference sequence). This CDR3 is 15 amino acids long. The CDR3 sequence is CASSRSSGSYNEQFF. The CDR3, as DNA: TGTGCCAGTAGCCGATCTAGCGGGTCCTACAATGAGCAGTTCTTC.

The CDR3 DNA is TGTGCCAGTAGAGGCCACAGGGGGAGCAATCAGCCCCAGCATTTT. Translating gives CASRGHRGSNQPQHF. The V call is TRBV19, the J call TRBJ1-5; 8 positions agree with TRBD1. Trimming at V came to 6 bases and at J to 1 base, leaving 5 bases not matched to a gene. CDR1 LNHDA and CDR2 SQIVND come from the germline V gene (reference sequence). This CDR3 region has 15 residues. The variable domain in full, completed from reference TRBV19 and TRBJ1-5, reads DGGITQSPKYLFRKEGQNVTLSCEQNLNHDAMYWYRQDPGQGLRLIYYSQIVNDFQKGDIAEGYSVSREKKESFPLTVTSAQKNPTAFYLCASRGHRGSNQPQHFGDGTRLSIL.

The J gene is TRBJ1-1, the V gene TRBV5-4; D might be TRBD1 (6 bases). V lost 0 bases to trimming and J lost 1 base, with 13 bases between them. The germline CDR1 and CDR2 sequences are SGHNT and YYREEE (reference sequence). This CDR3 is 16 amino acids long. CDR3 nucleotide sequence: TGTGCCAGCAGCTTGGGGCTGGGGGCAAGGAACACTGAAGCTTTCTTT. Protein product: CASSLGLGARNTEAFF.

V usage is TRBV5-1 and J usage is TRBJ2-2; possible D gene TRBD1, 5 bases. CDR3 size: 17 residues. Trimming took off 5 bases at V and 1 base at J, with 18 bases between the two ends. The germline gives CDR1 SGHRS, CDR2 YFSETQ. CDR3 amino acids: CASRALPDRGNTGELFF. The CDR3 DNA follows: TGCGCCAGCAGGGCCCTACCCGATAGGGGGAACACCGGGGAGCTGTTTTTT.

The chain combines TRBV10-1 with TRBJ2-1; 9 bases are a match to TRBD2. The CDR3 has 14 amino acids. Germline V gene lookup returns CDR1 WNHNN and CDR2 SYGVQD (reference sequence). The trim removed 5 bases at V and 5 bases at J, leaving 4 bases unmatched. The CDR3 DNA reads as TGCGCCAGCAGTAGGACTAGCGCCGACAATGAGCAGTTCTTC. Residues: CASSRTSADNEQFF.

V usage is TRBV2 and J usage is TRBJ1-6; D might be TRBD1 (6 bases). The CDR3 has 15 amino acids. V was cut by 6 bases and J by 0 bases, with 9 bases left in between. CDR1 is SNHLY, CDR2 FYNNEI, per germline. The chain's CDR3 is CASSAGASYNSPLHF. CDR3 bases: TGTGCCAGCAGCGCAGGGGCCTCCTATAATTCACCCCTCCACTTT.

The gene calls are TRBV5-1 and TRBJ2-5, with TRBD2 matching 9 bases. Germline assignment: CDR1 SGHRS and CDR2 YFSETQ. With V trimmed by 0 bases and J by 3 bases, 3 bases remained unmatched. The CDR3 has 15 residues. CDR3 amino acids: CASSLGASGEETQYF. The DNA for the CDR3 is TGCGCCAGCAGCTTGGGTGCTAGCGGGGAAGAGACCCAGTACTTC. The variable domain in full, completed from reference TRBV5-1 and TRBJ2-5, reads KAGVTQTPRYLIKTRGQQVTLSCSPISGHRSVSWYQQTPGQGLQFLFEYFSETQRNKGNFPGRFSGRQFSNSRSEMNVSTLELGDSALYLCASSLGASGEETQYFGPGTRLLVL.

J is TRBJ2-7 and V is TRBV6-6; 10 bases are a match to TRBD1. The CDR3 runs 14 residues. The ends lost 6 bases at V and 3 bases at J; junction bases unmatched: 5. Germline V gene data show CDR1 as MNHNY and CDR2 as SVGAGI (reference sequence). As DNA, the CDR3 is TGTGCCAGCAGGGACAGGGGGATGGGCTACGAGCAGTACTTC. It encodes CASRDRGMGYEQYF.

This clone appeared a single time. The chain recombines TRBV28 with TRBJ1-6, with 8 bases lining up with TRBD1. V dropped 3 bases and J dropped 4; count of bases not matched to a gene: 8. Germline-derived CDR1 and CDR2 are MDHEN and SYDVKM. CDR3 size: 17 residues. Here the CDR3 DNA reads TGTGCCAGCAGTTTCGGACAGGGAGGGCTTTATAATTCACCCCTCCACTTT. This encodes CASSFGQGGLYNSPLHF.

This chain joins TRBV28 and TRBJ2-7; D gene uncertain. This CDR3 region has 11 residues. The V end was cut by 7 bases, the J end by 5 bases, with 9 bases between. Looked up from germline, CDR1 is MDHEN and CDR2 is SYDVKM. The CDR3 protein is CASTSADEQYF. CDR3 nucleotide sequence: TGTGCCAGCACCTCGGCGGACGAGCAGTACTTC.

This clone occurred a few times. This chain uses TRBV6-5 with TRBJ1-5; D unresolved. Germline CDR1 is MNHEY and CDR2 is SVGAGI. The ends were cut back, 6 bases at V and 6 bases at J, with 15 bases in the middle. The CDR3 sequence is 14 residues long. The CDR3 here is CASSHRRSRQPQHF. The CDR3 DNA reads TGTGCCAGCAGCCACAGACGATCTCGTCAGCCCCAGCATTTT.

The chain has TRBV25-1 and TRBJ2-3, with 7 nucleotides matching TRBD1. The CDR3 is 14 amino acids. The germline V gene has CDR1 MGHDK and CDR2 SYGVNS. Trimming took 3 bases from V and 0 from J; bases not matched to a gene: 0. CDR3 in amino acids: CASSEDRSTDTQYF. The CDR3 coding sequence is TGTGCCAGCAGTGAGGACAGGAGCACAGATACGCAGTATTTT. The variable domain in full, completed from reference TRBV25-1 and TRBJ2-3, reads EADIYQTPRYLVIGTGKKITLECSQTMGHDKMYWYQQDPGMELHLIHYSYGVNSTEKGDLSSESTVSRIRTEHFPLTLESARPSHTSQYLCASSEDRSTDTQYFGPGTRLTVL.

CDR3 region: CASSPDSGANVLTF. The DNA for the CDR3 is TGTGCCAGCAGCCCAGACTCTGGGGCCAACGTCCTGACTTTC. The V and J genes are TRBV7-2 and TRBJ2-6; D gene uncertain. V was clipped by 5 bases and J by 0 bases, with 5 bases between them. The CDR3 is 14 amino acids. Germline assignment: CDR1 SGHTA and CDR2 FQGNSA.

The chain uses TRBV25-1 and TRBJ1-1; D call uncertain. V lost 8 bases and J lost 0, with 16 bases in between. Looked up from germline, CDR1 is MGHDK and CDR2 is SYGVNS. There are 15 residues in the CDR3. The chain's CDR3 is CASGSRTGMNTEAFF. The DNA for the CDR3 is TGTGCCAGCGGAAGTAGGACGGGAATGAACACTGAAGCTTTCTTT.

The chain is built from TRBV28 and TRBJ1-1, with 10 bases aligning to TRBD1. Looked up from germline, CDR1 is MDHEN and CDR2 is SYDVKM. This CDR3 comprises 16 residues. Losses at the gene ends were 3 bases for V and 1 base for J; bases not matched to a gene: 5. The CDR3 nucleotides read TGTGCCAGCAGTTTGTTTGGGACAGGGGAGAACACTGAAGCTTTCTTT. It specifies CASSLFGTGENTEAFF.

This chain uses TRBV18 with TRBJ2-7; 8 nucleotides line up with TRBD2. After removal of 0 bases from V and 2 bases from J, the junction contained 0 bases not matched to a gene. Germline V gene sequence: CDR1 KGHSH, CDR2 LQKENI. This CDR3 has 14 amino acids. In nucleotides, the CDR3 is TGTGCCAGCTCACCACCAGCGGGGGCCTACGAGCAGTACTTC. It is translated as CASSPPAGAYEQYF. The full variable domain, in which reference TRBV18 and TRBJ2-7 provide the parts outside the CDR3, is NAGVMQNPRHLVRRRGQEARLRCSPMKGHSHVYWYRQLPEEGLKFMVYLQKENIIDESGMPKERFSAEFPKEGPSILRIQQVVRGDSAAYFCASSPPAGAYEQYFGPGTRLTVT.

This clone was seen a single time. The chain joins TRBV6-1 to TRBJ2-7, with 7 bases identical to TRBD2. V lost 7 bases, J lost 7 bases, and 16 bases stayed unmatched. Germline V gives CDR1 MNHNS, CDR2 SASEGT. This CDR3 is 15 amino acids long. The CDR3 region is CASNPLWGTKSEQYF. CDR3 DNA sequence: TGTGCCAGCAACCCCCTTTGGGGGACTAAAAGTGAGCAGTACTTC.

The CDR3 bases are TGTGCCAGCAGTTTATTCTACAGGATAAGCAATCAGCCCCAGCATTTT. This encodes CASSLFYRISNQPQHF. The chain uses TRBV28 and TRBJ1-5; perhaps TRBD1 as D (5 bases). The V gene lost 1 base and the J gene lost 1 base, with 11 bases spanning the gap. CDR1 and CDR2 from the germline V gene are MDHEN and SYDVKM. The CDR3 covers 16 residues.

The chain carries TRBV19 and TRBJ2-7, with no clear D. V lost 2 bases and J lost 6, with 11 bases in between. This CDR3 has 13 residues. Germline lookup yields CDR1 LNHDA and CDR2 SQIVND (reference sequence). CDR3 region: CASSIPSGGEQYF. The CDR3 DNA sequence: TGTGCCAGTAGTATACCCTCGGGTGGCGAGCAGTACTTC.

With respect to this clone: The junction differs from germline at one of its ends, possibly a read error. J is TRBJ2-1 and V is TRBV7-7; a possible D gene is TRBD2 (5 bases). Looked up from germline, CDR1 is SSHAT and CDR2 is FNYEAQ (reference sequence). This CDR3 spans 15 amino acids. The CDR3 sequence is CASSFSFAGLNEQFF. CDR3 nucleotides: TGTGCTAGCAGCTTTTCCTTCGCGGGCCTTAATGAGCAGTTCTTC. The full variable domain, rest sourced from reference TRBV7-7 and TRBJ2-1, is GAGVSQSPRYKVTKRGQDVTLRCDPISSHATLYWYQQALGQGPEFLTYFNYEAQPDKSGLPSDRFSAERPEGSISTLTIQRTEQRDSAMYRCASSFSFAGLNEQFFGPGTRLTVL.

The chain is built from TRBV30 and TRBJ2-3; D is perhaps TRBD2 (5 bases). This CDR3 has 14 residues. V was cut by 2 bases and J by 6 bases, with 15 bases left in between. Germline CDR1 and CDR2: GTSNPN and SVGIG (reference sequence). CDR3 in DNA: TGTGCCTGGAGTCGCGGCCTAGCCATTGATACGCAGTATTTT. As protein: CAWSRGLAIDTQYF.

The chain has TRBV4-1 and TRBJ2-7; a possible D gene is TRBD1 (8 bases). V lost 5 bases to trimming and J lost 5 bases, with 19 bases between them. This CDR3 region has 15 residues. The germline CDR1 and CDR2 sequences are MGHRA and YSYEKL. The CDR3 sequence is CASSTRQGREDEQYF. The DNA for the CDR3 is TGCGCCAGCAGCACCCGACAGGGGAGGGAGGACGAGCAGTACTTC.

V usage is TRBV7-8 and J usage is TRBJ2-5; maybe TRBD2 (5 bases). Germline V gives CDR1 SGHVS, CDR2 FQNEAQ. CDR3 size: 15 residues. V lost 5 bases and J 1 base, leaving 14 bases between the germline ends. The CDR3 coding sequence is TGTGCCAGCAGCGACTACCGCACCGGCCAAGAGACCCAGTACTTC. It codes for CASSDYRTGQETQYF.